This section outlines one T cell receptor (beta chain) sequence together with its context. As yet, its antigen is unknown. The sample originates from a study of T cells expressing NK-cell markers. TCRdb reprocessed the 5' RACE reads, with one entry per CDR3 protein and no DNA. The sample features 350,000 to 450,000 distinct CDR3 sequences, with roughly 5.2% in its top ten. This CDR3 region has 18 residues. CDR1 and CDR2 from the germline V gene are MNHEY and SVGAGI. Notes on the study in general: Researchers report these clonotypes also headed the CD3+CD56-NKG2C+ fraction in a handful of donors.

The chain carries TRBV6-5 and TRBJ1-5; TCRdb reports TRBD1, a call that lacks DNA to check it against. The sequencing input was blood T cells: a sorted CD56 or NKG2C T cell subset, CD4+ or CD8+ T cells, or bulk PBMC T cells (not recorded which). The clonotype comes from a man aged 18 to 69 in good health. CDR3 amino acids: CASSSTDRGSRDNQPQHF.